Following are 9 T cell receptor beta chains from one sample sequenced in a study of Graves' ophthalmopathy and Graves' hyperthyroidism. RNA transcripts served as template for amplifying TCR beta CDR3 sequences. HTBI primers primed a first-round RT-PCR, and a second-round multiplex PCR followed. TCRdb ran MiXCR on the multiplex PCR reads and lists one entry per CDR3 protein. Of about 640,000 distinct CDR3 sequences in the sample, about 41% were seen once. Material: peripheral blood. These receptors all stem from an adult man with Graves' ophthalmopathy.

CDR3 protein: CASVPLGRTDTQYF. The CDR3 DNA follows: TGTGCCAGCGTTCCCTTGGGGAGGACAGATACGCAGTATTTT. J is TRBJ2-3 and V is TRBV7-2, with D possibly TRBD2 on 6 matching bases. Germline V lookup: CDR1 SGHTA, CDR2 FQGNSA. The length of the CDR3 is 14 residues. V was shortened by 8 bases and J by 3 bases, with 15 bases between the two germline ends. Full variable domain (outside the CDR3, taken from reference TRBV7-2 and TRBJ2-3): GAGVSQSPSNKVTEKGKDVELRCDPISGHTALYWYRQSLGQGLEFLIYFQGNSAPDKSGLPSDRFSAERTGGSVSTLTIQRTQQEDSAVYLCASVPLGRTDTQYFGPGTRLTVL.

The chain employs TRBV2 and TRBJ1-5, with D tentatively TRBD1 (6 bases). The CDR3 is 12 residues long. V was clipped by 6 bases and J by 14 bases, with 17 bases between them. Germline CDR1 is SNHLY and CDR2 is FYNNEI. This CDR3 is CASRNDRIPEHF. The CDR3 DNA is TGTGCCAGCAGGAATGACAGGATCCCTGAGCATTTT.

CDR3 protein: CASSEGTGDYYGYTF. CDR3 coding DNA: TGTGCCAGCAGCGAAGGGACAGGGGATTACTATGGCTACACCTTC. The chain is built from TRBV9 and TRBJ1-2; 10 nucleotides line up with TRBD1. The V gene end was trimmed by 3 bases and the J gene end by 3 bases; junction bases not matched to a gene: 5. The V gene's germline CDR1 is SGDLS and CDR2 YYNGEE. The CDR3 has 15 amino acids.

This clonotype was recorded many times. The rearrangement uses TRBV12-3 or TRBV12-4 and TRBJ2-7; D gene uncertain. The ends were cut back, 6 bases at V and 5 bases at J, with 8 bases in the middle. The CDR3 runs 11 residues. The CDR3 sequence is CASRGIDEQYF. In nucleotides, the CDR3 is TGTGCCAGCAGGGGGATCGACGAGCAGTACTTC.

The chain links TRBV4-3 to TRBJ2-3; the D is unclear. CDR1 and CDR2 (germline): LGHNA, YSLEER. The V and J ends lost 1 base and 2 bases respectively, with 4 bases between them. The CDR3 is 13 amino acids. The DNA for the CDR3 is TGCGCCAGCAGCCAAGGTCACACAGATACGCAGTATTTT. It translates to CASSQGHTDTQYF.

There are a few counts of this clonotype. The V call is TRBV25-1, the J call TRBJ2-7; D is perhaps TRBD1 (6 bases). CDR1 is MGHDK and CDR2 is SYGVNS in the germline V gene. The V and J ends lost 5 bases and 5 bases respectively, with 13 bases between them. This CDR3 has 13 residues. CDR3 sequence: CASSSTGYDEQYF. The CDR3 region has the DNA TGTGCCAGCAGTTCAACAGGGTACGACGAGCAGTACTTC.

In its sample, this clonotype was seen a few times. The V gene is TRBV20-1, the J gene TRBJ2-7; 7 bases are shared with TRBD2. Losses at the gene ends were 7 bases for V and 7 bases for J; bases not matched to a gene: 7. The CDR3 has 11 residues. Germline V gives CDR1 DFQATT, CDR2 SNEGSKA (reference sequence). The CDR3 nucleotides read TGCAGTGTTACACTCGGGGGGGAGCAGTACTTC. It is translated as CSVTLGGEQYF.

As to this clonotype: This may be a read error, as it is one base from a much larger clone. This sequence joins TRBV20-1 and TRBJ1-1; no definite D call. The CDR3 length is 14 residues. Looked up from germline, CDR1 is DFQATT and CDR2 is SNEGSKA (reference sequence). The CDR3 DNA is TGCAGTGCAGTACTACTAACGGGTGCCACTGAAGCTTCCTTT. This codes for CSAVLLTGATEASF.

This clonotype was observed at least ten times. The chain recombines TRBV7-3 with TRBJ2-2; the match to TRBD1 covers 8 bases. The CDR3 length is 16 residues. CDR1 is SGHTA, CDR2 FQGTGA, per germline. V gave up 5 bases and J gave up 0 bases; unmatched junction bases: 5. The chain's CDR3 is CASSPWTGSNTGELFF. The CDR3, as DNA: TGTGCCAGCAGCCCGTGGACAGGGTCGAACACCGGGGAGCTGTTTTTT. Full variable domain (rest looked up from reference TRBV7-3 and TRBJ2-2): GAGVSQTPSNKVTEKGKYVELRCDPISGHTALYWYRQSLGQGPEFLIYFQGTGAADDSGLPNDRFFAVRPEGSVSTLKIQRTERGDSAVYLCASSPWTGSNTGELFFGEGSRLTVL.